The source of this T cell receptor (beta chain) is a study of blood T cell repertoires in COVID-19. About the study: Italy, Spain and the United States were the sources of the convalescent and acute COVID-19 samples. PBMCs, B-cell-depleted T cells, or T cells provided the cDNA or gDNA that made up the material.

Comment on this clone: The same CDR3 can be traced to other DNA sequences in this sample.

As originally analysed: The assay estimated nucleated cells by amplifying reference gene primers. The data were produced by immunoSEQ multiplex PCR, yet TCRdb's version contains in-frame clones alone and is incomplete. Clone size and the V and J calls come from that table; the DNA yielded D and trimming. This sample has tens of thousands of clones, with about 85% found just once. CDR3 length: 15 amino acids. The ends were cut back, 0 bases at V and 2 bases at J, with 9 bases in the middle. CDR1 SGDLS and CDR2 YYNGEE come from the germline V gene. Source material: peripheral blood. This receptor was taken from a man older than 75 with active or convalescent COVID-19. V usage is TRBV9 and J usage is TRBJ1-3; possibly TRBD1 for D (6 bases). CDR3 region: CASSVVGDTGNTIYF. The CDR3 DNA is TGTGCCAGCAGCGTAGTCGGGGACACTGGAAACACCATATATTTT.